The clone carrying this T cell receptor (beta chain) has only a few counts. TCRdb passed the 5' RACE reads through MiXCR, listing each CDR3 protein once. Here the sample spans some 250,000 distinct CDR3 sequences, over 5% being singletons. The data derive from a study of identical twins. Germline loops: CDR1 SGDLS, CDR2 YYNGEE. V gave up 0 bases and J gave up 2 bases, with 9 bases separating them. This CDR3 is built from 15 residues. The same specimen was also included in a second study, on T cells expressing NK-cell markers.

The V and J genes are TRBV9 and TRBJ1-3; maybe TRBD1 (5 bases). The sequenced material came from CD8+ T cells sorted from blood. The receptor was derived from a woman between 18 and 29 years old in good health. CDR3 amino acids: CASSVVGGTGNTIYF. CDR3 DNA: TGTGCCAGCAGCGTAGTCGGGGGAACTGGAAACACCATATATTTT.